Listed here are 10 T cell receptor beta chains from one sample, sequenced in a study of T cell responses to AZD1222 COVID-19 vaccine. The assay was immunoSEQ multiplex PCR, and TCRdb's table has in-frame clones only and misses some. Of some 69,000 clones listed, roughly 80% are singletons. The material sequenced was peripheral blood, taken 28 days after the second AZD1222 dose. These receptors were taken from an adult who received the AZD1222 COVID-19 vaccine.

The gene calls are TRBV6-2 or TRBV6-3 and TRBJ2-2; D possibly corresponds to TRBD1 (5 bases). Germline V gene sequence: CDR1 MNHEY, CDR2 SVGEGT. The CDR3 is made up of 15 amino acids. V lost 8 bases to trimming and J lost 6 bases, with 19 bases between them. The DNA of the CDR3 is TGTGCCAGCCGCCGAGGACATTTAACCCCCGGGGAGCTGTTTTTT. Protein: CASRRGHLTPGELFF.

This chain joins TRBV25-1 and TRBJ2-1; D may match TRBD1 or TRBD2 (5 bases each). CDR3 size: 14 residues. CDR1 MGHDK and CDR2 SYGVNS come from the germline V gene. The V end was cut by 7 bases, the J end by 3 bases, with 13 bases between. The CDR3 loop is CASTRGQLYNEQFF. The CDR3 nucleotides read TGTGCCAGCACTCGGGGCCAACTCTACAATGAGCAGTTCTTC.

The V call is TRBV7-2, the J call TRBJ2-1, with 12 bases identical to TRBD1. The trim removed 5 bases at V and 8 bases at J, leaving 7 bases unmatched. There are 15 residues in the CDR3. Germline lookup yields CDR1 SGHTA and CDR2 FQGNSA. The CDR3 bases are TGTGCCAGCAGCACCGGGACAGGGGGCGCATATGAGCAGTTCTTC. This sequence encodes CASSTGTGGAYEQFF.

V and J are TRBV11-3 and TRBJ2-5; D is ambiguous. Trimming removed 5 bases from V and 1 base from J, with 8 bases in between. This CDR3 comprises 13 residues. The germline CDR1 and CDR2 sequences are SGHNT and YENEEA. In DNA form, the CDR3 reads TGTGCCAGCAGCAGCAGACTCCAAGAGACCCAGTACTTC. This encodes CASSSRLQETQYF.

The chain uses TRBV19 and TRBJ2-2; TRBD1 or TRBD2 may be the D gene (5 bases each). This CDR3 is 13 amino acids long. The V gene's germline CDR1 is LNHDA and CDR2 SQIVND (reference sequence). Trimming stripped 7 bases from V and 7 bases from J, with 13 bases between. The CDR3 region is CASKGSVFGELFF. The CDR3 nucleotides read TGTGCCAGTAAGGGGAGCGTCTTCGGGGAGCTGTTTTTT.

V is TRBV27 and J is TRBJ1-5; tentatively, D is TRBD1 (5 bases). V lost 2 bases to trimming and J lost 3 bases, with 23 bases between them. The CDR3 consists of 19 residues. CDR1 is MNHEY and CDR2 is SMNVEV in the germline V gene (reference sequence). The CDR3 reads CASSLGGLFGGRNNQPQHF. The CDR3 DNA reads as TGTGCCAGCAGTTTAGGTGGTTTATTTGGGGGTAGGAACAATCAGCCCCAGCATTTT.

CDR3 nucleotides: TGTGCCAGCAGCTTAGAAGGATTGACAGGGCTCGAGCAGTACTTC. Translating it yields CASSLEGLTGLEQYF. This rearrangement joins TRBV7-2 to TRBJ2-7, with 7 bases fitting TRBD1. Germline CDR1 SGHTA, CDR2 FQGNSA. The CDR3 runs 15 residues. After removal of 1 base from V and 6 bases from J, the junction contained 9 bases not matched to a gene.

The rearrangement joins TRBV28 to TRBJ1-5; 8 positions match TRBD1. V dropped 4 bases and J dropped 1; count of bases not matched to a gene: 3. The CDR3 covers 15 residues. Per germline, CDR1 MDHEN and CDR2 SYDVKM. CDR3 bases: TGTGCCAGCAGTTCCTACAGGGGGAGCAATCAGCCCCAGCATTTT. Its protein is CASSSYRGSNQPQHF.

This clone was counted a single time. The chain has TRBV7-9 and TRBJ1-1, with 8 bases aligning to TRBD1. CDR1 and CDR2 from the germline V gene are SEHNR and FQNEAQ (reference sequence). CDR3 length: 15 residues. J was trimmed by 1 base and V by 5 bases; bases with no gene match: 6. Here the CDR3 reads CASSRTGTGNTEAFF. CDR3 DNA: TGTGCCAGCAGCCGTACCGGGACAGGGAACACTGAAGCTTTCTTT.

This clone has only a few counts. This chain uses TRBV5-1 with TRBJ1-3; possible D gene TRBD1, 5 bases. Germline V gene data show CDR1 as SGHRS and CDR2 as YFSETQ. V was trimmed by 1 base and J by 2 bases, leaving 10 bases between them. The CDR3 is 15 amino acids. The CDR3 DNA sequence: TGCGCCAGCAGCTTGCTGGGGGGAACTGGAAACACCATATATTTT. It specifies CASSLLGGTGNTIYF.